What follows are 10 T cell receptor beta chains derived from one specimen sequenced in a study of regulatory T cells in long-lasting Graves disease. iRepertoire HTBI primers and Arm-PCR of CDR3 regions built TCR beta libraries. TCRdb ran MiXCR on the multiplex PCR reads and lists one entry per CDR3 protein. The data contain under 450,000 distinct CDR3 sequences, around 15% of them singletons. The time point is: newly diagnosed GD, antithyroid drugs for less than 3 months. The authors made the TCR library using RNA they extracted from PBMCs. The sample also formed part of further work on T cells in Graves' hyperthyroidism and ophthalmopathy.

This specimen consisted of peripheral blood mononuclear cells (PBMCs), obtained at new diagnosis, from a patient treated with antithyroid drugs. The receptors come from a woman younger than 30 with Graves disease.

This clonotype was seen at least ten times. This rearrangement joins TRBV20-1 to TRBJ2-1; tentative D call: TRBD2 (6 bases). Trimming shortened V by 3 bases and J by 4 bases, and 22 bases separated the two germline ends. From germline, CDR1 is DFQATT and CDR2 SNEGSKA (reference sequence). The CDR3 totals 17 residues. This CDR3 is CSARSLALRVAYNEQFF. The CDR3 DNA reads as TGCAGTGCTAGGAGTCTAGCGTTGAGGGTTGCGTACAATGAGCAGTTCTTC.

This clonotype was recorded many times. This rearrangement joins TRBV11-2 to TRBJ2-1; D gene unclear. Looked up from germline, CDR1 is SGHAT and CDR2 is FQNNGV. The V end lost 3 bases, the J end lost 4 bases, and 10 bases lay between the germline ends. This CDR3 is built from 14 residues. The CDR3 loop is CASSFRLGYNEQFF. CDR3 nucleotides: TGTGCCAGCAGCTTTCGACTTGGGTACAATGAGCAGTTCTTC.

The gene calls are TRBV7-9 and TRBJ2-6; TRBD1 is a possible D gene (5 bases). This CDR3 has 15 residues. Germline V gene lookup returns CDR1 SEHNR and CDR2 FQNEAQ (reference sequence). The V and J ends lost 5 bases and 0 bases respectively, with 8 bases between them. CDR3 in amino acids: CASSPRVSGANVLTF. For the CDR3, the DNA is TGTGCCAGCAGCCCCAGGGTCTCTGGGGCCAACGTCCTGACTTTC.

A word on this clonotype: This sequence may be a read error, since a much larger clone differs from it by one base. CDR3 amino acids: CASSPQSGAKKLFF. The CDR3 region has the DNA TGTGCCAGCTCACCACAGTCCGGAGCTAAAAAACTGTTTTTT. The chain is built from TRBV18 and TRBJ1-4; D uncertain. V lost 1 base, J lost 9 bases, and 12 bases lay in between. Germline-derived CDR1 and CDR2 are KGHSH and LQKENI. This CDR3 comprises 14 residues.

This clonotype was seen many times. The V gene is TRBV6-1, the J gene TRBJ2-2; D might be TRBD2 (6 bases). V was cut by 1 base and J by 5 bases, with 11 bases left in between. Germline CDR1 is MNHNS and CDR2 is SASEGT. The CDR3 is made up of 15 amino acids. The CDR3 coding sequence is TGTGCCAGCAGTGAAGTCGGACTACGAACCGGGGAGCTGTTTTTT. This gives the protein CASSEVGLRTGELFF.

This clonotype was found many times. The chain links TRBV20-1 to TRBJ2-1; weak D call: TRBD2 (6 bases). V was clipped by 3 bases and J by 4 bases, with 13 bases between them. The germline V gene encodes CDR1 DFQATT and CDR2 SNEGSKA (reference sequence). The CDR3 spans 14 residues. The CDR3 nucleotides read TGCAGTGCTAGTGGACGGGGGACTTACAATGAGCAGTTCTTC. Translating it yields CSASGRGTYNEQFF.

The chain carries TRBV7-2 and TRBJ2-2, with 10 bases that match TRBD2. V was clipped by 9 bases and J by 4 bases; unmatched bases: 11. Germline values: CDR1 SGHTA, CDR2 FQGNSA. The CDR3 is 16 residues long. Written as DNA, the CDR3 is TGTGCCAGTCAGACCGGACTAGCGGACCTCACCGGGGAGCTGTTTTTT. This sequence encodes CASQTGLADLTGELFF.

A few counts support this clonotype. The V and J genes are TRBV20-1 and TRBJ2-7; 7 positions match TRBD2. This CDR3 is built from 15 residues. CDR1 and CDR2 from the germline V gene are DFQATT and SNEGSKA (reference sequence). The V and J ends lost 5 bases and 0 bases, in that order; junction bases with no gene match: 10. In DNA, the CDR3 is TGCAGTGCTGTATCTAGCGGAGGGAGCTCCTACGAGCAGTACTTC. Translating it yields CSAVSSGGSSYEQYF.

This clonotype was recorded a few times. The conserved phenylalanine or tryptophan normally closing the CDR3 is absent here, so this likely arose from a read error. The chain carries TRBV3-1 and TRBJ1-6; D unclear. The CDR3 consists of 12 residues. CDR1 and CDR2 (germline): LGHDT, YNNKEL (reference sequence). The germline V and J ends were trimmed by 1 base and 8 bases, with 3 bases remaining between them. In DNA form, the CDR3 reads TGTGCCAGCAGCCAAGGAGATTCACCCCTCCACTCT. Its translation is CASSQGDSPLHS.

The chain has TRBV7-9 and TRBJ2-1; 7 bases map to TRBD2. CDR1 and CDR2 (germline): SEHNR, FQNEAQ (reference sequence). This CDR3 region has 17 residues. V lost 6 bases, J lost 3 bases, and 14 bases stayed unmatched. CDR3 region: CASRPRGASGFYNEQFF. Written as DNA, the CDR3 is TGTGCCAGCAGACCCCGCGGGGCTAGCGGATTCTACAATGAGCAGTTCTTC.